Each of the 6 T cell receptor delta chains below was sequenced from the same sample in a study of γδ T cells in repeated Plasmodium falciparum infection. TCRdb re-called the multiplex PCR reads using CATT. The data show 75,000 to 95,000 delta-chain clones, approximately 0.96% seen once. Flow sorting of PBMC yielded separate Vgamma9/Vdelta2+ and Vdelta2-negative gammadelta T cell populations for bulk repertoire analysis. The source material was gamma-delta T cells from blood. The receptor source for this set is a pool of human donors (malaria-infected and uninfected, not separated).

This clone was recorded at least ten times. Other DNA sequences from this sample encode an identical CDR3 as well. The chain joins TRDV2 to TRDJ1; 10 bases are a match to TRDD3. The CDR3 sequence is 19 residues long. Germline lookup yields CDR1 GEAIGNYY and CDR2 EKD. V shed 0 bases, J shed 0 bases, and the junction held 12 bases outside the gene matches. The CDR3 reads CACDTLSGGIREDTDKLIF. In nucleotides, the CDR3 is TGTGCCTGTGACACCTTGTCGGGGGGGATACGGGAGGACACCGATAAACTCATCTTT.

Note on this clone: One base separates it from a far larger clone, so it is likely a read error. Other DNA sequences in the same sample also yield this CDR3. The rearrangement uses TRDV2 and TRDJ1; 7 bases match TRDD3. TCRdb is silent on the J gene; assignment here came from matching the DNA to germline. Germline V gene data show CDR1 as GEAIGNYY and CDR2 as EKD. The length of the CDR3 is 14 residues. In DNA form, the CDR3 reads TGCGCCTGTGACCATGGGGGACTCTCCGATAAACTCATCTTT. Its protein product is CACDHGGLSDKLIF.

About this clone: TCRdb's protein, taken from a much larger clone, differs from this DNA's translation at residue 3, likely owing to a read error; the protein displayed comes from the DNA. The J gene went uncalled, whereas the V gene is TRDV1; whether TRDD3, the table's D call, matches the DNA was not checked. Germline CDR1 reads TSWWSYY; CDR2 reads QGS. This CDR3 comprises 14 residues. The DNA of the CDR3 is TGTGCTCGTGGGGAACCAATTAGGTCCGATAACCTCATCTTT. Residues: CARGEPIRSDNLIF.

This clone was counted at least ten times. Other DNA sequences in the sample encode the same CDR3. This chain links TRDV1 with TRDJ1; D ambiguous. The germline V and J ends were trimmed by 2 bases and 0 bases, with 22 bases remaining between them. The germline gives CDR1 TSWWSYY, CDR2 QGS. The CDR3 is 19 amino acids. CDR3 sequence: CALGEYLSATSWYTDKLIF. The CDR3 DNA follows: TGTGCTCTTGGGGAATACCTTTCCGCAACCTCCTGGTACACCGATAAACTCATCTTT.

Concerning this clone itself: This probably arose from a read error, given a far larger clone one base away. The same CDR3 can be traced to other DNA sequences in this sample. V gene TRDV1 combines with J gene TRDJ1, with 8 bases fitting TRDD3. The J gene, not given by TCRdb, was assigned here from a germline match of the nucleotide sequence. V lost 9 bases to trimming and J lost 0 bases; unmatched junction nucleotides: 27. From germline, CDR1 is TSWWSYY and CDR2 QGS. The CDR3 runs to 21 residues. DNA of the CDR3: TGTGCTCTCGGGATTCGGCCTTCCCGCTACTGGGGGGTTCCGTACACCGATAAACTCATCTTT. It encodes CALGIRPSRYWGVPYTDKLIF.

This clone was counted between two and nine times. A far larger clone is one base from this, pointing to a likely read error. Other DNA sequences in the sample encode the same CDR3. The chain combines TRDV2 with TRDJ1; 9 bases map to TRDD3. TCRdb lists no J gene, so it was determined here by aligning the DNA to germline. The V gene's germline CDR1 is GEAIGNYY and CDR2 EKD. The CDR3 runs 16 residues. CDR3 sequence: CACDTRLGDYTDKLIF. The CDR3 DNA sequence: TGTGCCTGCGACACGAGGCTGGGGGATTACACCGATAAACTCATCTTT.